This TCR beta chain was captured in a study of cytomegalovirus exposure and HLA in healthy donors. Study background: Earlier work reported 100 million or so unique TCR beta sequences from 150 million to 200 million T cells. Study-wide results and limits: Most TCR sequences showed up rarely, but some public TCRs showed up in many donors. As was reported, the HLA-A and HLA-B alleles of most subjects were accurately predicted from TCR beta sequences. The study carried out a later analysis of TCR beta sequences. It associated 16,951 of them with specific HLA alleles at a false discovery rate of 0.05.

Details on this clone: Antigen: not known.

The CDR3 runs to 15 residues. With 1 base clipped from V and 9 bases from J, the junction kept 9 bases outside the gene matches. Germline loops: CDR1 SGDLS, CDR2 YYNGEE. PCR was performed using 60 Vbeta and 13 Jbeta primers. The method was immunoSEQ multiplex PCR; TCRdb's version includes in-frame clones alone and lacks a portion of them. This sample yields under 200,000 clones, of which about 77% are seen a single time; 2.4% belongs to the top ten. The sequence derives from a man in his fifties or sixties in good health and CMV-seronegative. The rearrangement joins TRBV9 to TRBJ2-5, with 10 bases lining up with TRBD2. Specimen: PBMCs. CDR3 in amino acids: CASSVWSGRGEAQYF. The DNA for the CDR3 is TGTGCCAGCAGCGTATGGAGCGGGAGGGGGGAGGCCCAGTACTTC.